The 3 T cell receptor beta chains given below trace back to one sample, sequenced in a study of beta chain features in type 1 diabetes. Reverse transcribing all isolated RNA meant expressed TCRB transcripts were sequenced. The repertoire was sequenced with immunoSEQ multiplex PCR; TCRdb's copy has only in-frame clones and lacks some. This sample has around 320,000 clones, with 14% found just once. Specimen: central memory CD4+ T cells from blood. Receptors were obtained from a man between 25 and 39 years old in good health.

This chain links TRBV7-7 with TRBJ2-5; D not resolved. With 4 bases removed from V and 5 bases from J, the gap between germline ends came to 11 bases. CDR1 SSHAT and CDR2 FNYEAQ come from the germline V gene (reference sequence). CDR3 length: 13 residues. The DNA for the CDR3 is TGTGCCAGCAGCTCCCTGGCCAGGGAGACCCAGTACTTC. Its translation is CASSSLARETQYF.

This clone showed up many times. V gene TRBV6-6 combines with J gene TRBJ2-5; D possibly corresponds to TRBD2 (6 bases). The CDR3 spans 14 residues. The germline V gene encodes CDR1 MNHNY and CDR2 SVGAGI (reference sequence). V gave up 0 bases and J gave up 6 bases, with 11 bases separating them. CDR3 nucleotides: TGTGCCAGCAGTTACTCGGGGACTGGAAAGACCCAGTACTTC. Translating it yields CASSYSGTGKTQYF.

This clone was seen only a few times. The V call is TRBV7-8, the J call TRBJ1-1, with TRBD1 as a possible D gene (6 bases). In germline, CDR1 is SGHVS, CDR2 FQNEAQ. V was trimmed by 4 bases and J by 8 bases, leaving 11 bases between them. The CDR3 is 12 amino acids. CDR3 region: CASSSGVDEAFF. The CDR3 DNA reads TGTGCCAGCAGCTCAGGGGTGGACGAAGCTTTCTTT.